The rows below give T cell receptor beta chains drawn from one sample of a study of beta chain features in type 1 diabetes. Repertoires were generated with immunoSEQ multiplex PCR, while TCRdb's copy carries only in-frame clones and drops some. The sample carries some 150,000 clones, 9% recorded once. Sequencing input: central memory CD4+ T cells from blood. These receptors were obtained from a woman aged 25 to 39 with type 1 diabetes. Each CDR3 is given with its conserved first and last residue. The D gene is left open where the match is weak. Part of the rows lack a size; the others show once, few, many or a class for expanded clones.

v_gene	d_gene	j_gene	abundance	CDR3aa	CDR3nt
TRBV2	.	TRBJ1-1	few	CASDWRGTEAFF	TGTGCCAGTGATTGGCGGGGCACTGAAGCTTTCTTT
TRBV20-1	.	TRBJ2-5	.	CSAVKETQYF	TGCAGTGCTGTTAAAGAGACCCAGTACTTC
TRBV5-1	TRBD2	TRBJ2-1	few	CASSPVGRERGEQFF	TGCGCCAGCAGCCCGGTGGGGCGGGAGCGGGGTGAGCAGTTCTTC
TRBV14	.	TRBJ2-5	.	CASSQQSAGLETQYF	TGTGCCAGCAGCCAACAATCCGCGGGGTTGGAGACCCAGTACTTC
TRBV11-1	.	TRBJ1-2	few	CASSPSQGVGYTF	TGTGCCAGCAGCCCGTCACAGGGAGTTGGCTACACCTTC
TRBV6-5	TRBD1	TRBJ1-2	few	CASSPNRGGYTF	TGTGCCAGCAGTCCTAACAGGGGTGGCTACACCTTC
TRBV5-4	TRBD2	TRBJ2-3	.	CASSLQLAGGSTDTQYF	TGTGCCAGCAGCTTGCAACTAGCGGGAGGGAGCACAGATACGCAGTATTTT
TRBV7-3	TRBD1	TRBJ1-4	.	CASSRGQNEKLFF	TGTGCCAGCAGCCGGGGACAGAATGAAAAACTGTTTTTT
TRBV11-2	.	TRBJ2-2	.	CASSSLSGAGTGELFF	TGTGCCAGCAGCTCCCTTTCGGGCGCGGGCACCGGGGAGCTGTTTTTT
TRBV28	TRBD2	TRBJ2-5	few	CASSPGLAGFPETQYF	TGTGCCAGCAGCCCTGGGCTAGCGGGGTTCCCAGAGACCCAGTACTTC
TRBV28	TRBD2	TRBJ2-1	once	CASRSSGAYNEQFF	TGTGCCAGCAGGTCTAGCGGAGCCTACAATGAGCAGTTCTTC
TRBV28	.	TRBJ2-7	many	CASSLTGIYEQYF	TGTGCCAGCAGTCTAACAGGGATCTACGAGCAGTACTTC
TRBV18	TRBD1	TRBJ1-2	few	CASSQTGGNYGYTF	TGTGCCAGCTCCCAAACAGGGGGTAACTATGGCTACACCTTC
TRBV6-1	.	TRBJ1-5	few	CASSELAGSNQPQHF	TGTGCCAGCAGTGAATTAGCAGGGAGCAATCAGCCCCAGCATTTT
TRBV16	.	TRBJ1-1	few	CASSQIGRGGYTEAFF	TGTGCCAGCAGCCAAATTGGCCGGGGGGGATACACTGAAGCTTTCTTT
TRBV6-6	.	TRBJ2-5	few	CASREHRQFEETQYF	TGTGCCAGCAGGGAACACCGACAGTTCGAAGAGACCCAGTACTTC
TRBV30	.	TRBJ1-5	.	CAWGTLRNQPQHF	TGTGCCTGGGGGACATTGCGAAATCAGCCCCAGCATTTT
TRBV7-9	.	TRBJ2-7	few	CASSLVKQGDEQYF	TGTGCCAGCAGCTTAGTGAAACAGGGAGACGAGCAGTACTTC
TRBV28	.	TRBJ1-2	.	CASSPGWQAYGYTF	TGTGCCAGCAGCCCAGGTTGGCAGGCCTATGGCTACACCTTC
TRBV15	.	TRBJ2-3	.	CATSRVGTQISTDTQYF	TGTGCCACCAGCAGAGTAGGGACTCAAATCAGCACAGATACGCAGTATTTT
TRBV5-1	TRBD1	TRBJ1-2	few	CASSSRTGEYGYTF	TGCGCCAGCAGCTCCCGGACAGGGGAATATGGCTACACCTTC
TRBV6-6	.	TRBJ1-2	.	CASSYVGGHYGYTF	TGTGCCAGCAGTTATGTGGGGGGACACTATGGCTACACCTTC
TRBV19	.	TRBJ1-1	few	CASKVRDRFTEAFF	TGTGCCAGTAAGGTCCGCGACAGGTTCACTGAAGCTTTCTTT
TRBV5-5	TRBD1	TRBJ1-5	few	CASSAGTGSYSNQPQHF	TGTGCCAGCAGCGCAGGGACAGGATCGTATAGCAATCAGCCCCAGCATTTT
TRBV7-9	TRBD1	TRBJ2-7	.	CASSSPRDRGNSYEQYF	TGTGCCAGCAGCAGCCCCCGGGACAGGGGGAATTCCTACGAGCAGTACTTC
TRBV30	.	TRBJ1-2	few	CAWSLQRNYGYTF	TGTGCCTGGAGTTTACAGAGAAACTATGGCTACACCTTC
TRBV28	.	TRBJ1-5	.	CASTRINQPQHF	TGTGCCAGCACCAGGATCAATCAGCCCCAGCATTTT
TRBV30	TRBD2	TRBJ2-2	few	CAWSRRTSGRSAGELFF	TGTGCCTGGAGCCGTCGGACTAGCGGGAGGAGTGCCGGGGAGCTGTTTTTT
TRBV15	TRBD1	TRBJ2-3	few	CATSAWDRGMEDTQYF	TGTGCCACCAGCGCATGGGACAGGGGGATGGAAGATACGCAGTATTTT
TRBV11-3	TRBD2	TRBJ2-1	few	CASSLVASGSVNEQFF	TGTGCCAGCAGCTTAGTAGCCAGCGGGAGTGTCAATGAGCAGTTCTTC
TRBV9	.	TRBJ2-1	few	CASSNRGNEQFF	TGTGCCAGCAGCAATAGGGGGAATGAGCAGTTCTTC
TRBV5-1	TRBD1	TRBJ2-7	.	CASSLGVDRVVYEQYF	TGCGCCAGCAGCTTAGGTGTCGACAGGGTCGTCTACGAGCAGTACTTC
TRBV4-2	TRBD2	TRBJ2-7	.	CASSSTSGSGYEQYF	TGTGCCAGCAGCTCGACTAGCGGGAGCGGCTACGAGCAGTACTTC
TRBV28	.	TRBJ2-5	many	CASTEASEQETQYF	TGTGCCAGCACAGAGGCTAGCGAGCAAGAGACCCAGTACTTC
TRBV7-9	TRBD2	TRBJ2-5	few	CASSLGLAGGDETQYF	TGTGCCAGCAGCTTGGGACTAGCGGGAGGGGATGAGACCCAGTACTTC
TRBV19	TRBD1	TRBJ2-2	few	CATGTGWTGELFF	TGTGCCACAGGGACAGGTTGGACCGGGGAGCTGTTTTTT
TRBV29-1	TRBD1	TRBJ2-1	.	CSVESGQGARYNEQFF	TGCAGCGTTGAAAGTGGACAGGGGGCGCGCTACAATGAGCAGTTCTTC
TRBV11-2	.	TRBJ2-1	few	CASSFQGGTLVSEQFF	TGTGCCAGCAGCTTCCAGGGTGGGACATTAGTCAGTGAGCAGTTCTTC
TRBV5-1	.	TRBJ2-7	few	CASSLTRTGYEQYF	TGCGCCAGCAGCTTGACAAGGACGGGGTACGAGCAGTACTTC
TRBV29-1	TRBD1	TRBJ1-2	few	CSAQNTGARSYTF	TGCAGCGCCCAAAATACAGGGGCGAGAAGCTACACCTTC
TRBV11-2	TRBD2	TRBJ2-1	few	CASSLRLAGGNEQFF	TGTGCCAGCAGCCTTCGACTAGCGGGAGGCAATGAGCAGTTCTTC
TRBV7-9	TRBD2	TRBJ2-3	few	CASSFSGTTDTQYF	TGTGCCAGCAGCTTTAGCGGGACGACAGATACGCAGTATTTT
TRBV5-1	TRBD2	TRBJ2-3	.	CASSLALAGGDTQYF	TGCGCCAGCAGCTTGGCCCTAGCGGGAGGCGATACGCAGTATTTT
TRBV23-1	TRBD2	TRBJ2-7	.	CASSQSSGAGSSYEQYF	TGCGCCAGCAGTCAATCTAGCGGGGCAGGGAGCTCCTACGAGCAGTACTTC
TRBV9	.	TRBJ1-2	few	CASSAGEIYGYTF	TGTGCCAGCAGCGCAGGGGAGATATATGGCTACACCTTC
TRBV7-3	TRBD1	TRBJ2-1	.	CASSPGTGYGEQFF	TGTGCCAGCAGCCCCGGGACAGGGTATGGTGAGCAGTTCTTC
TRBV6-5	TRBD2	TRBJ2-7	.	CAARPSGSYEQYF	TGTGCCGCTCGGCCTAGCGGATCCTACGAGCAGTACTTC
TRBV6-5	.	TRBJ2-5	few	CASSYSSFQGETQYF	TGTGCCAGCAGTTACTCGAGTTTCCAGGGAGAGACCCAGTACTTC
TRBV28	TRBD1	TRBJ2-5	.	CASRENRDSYQETQYF	TGTGCCAGCAGAGAGAACCGGGACAGTTACCAAGAGACCCAGTACTTC